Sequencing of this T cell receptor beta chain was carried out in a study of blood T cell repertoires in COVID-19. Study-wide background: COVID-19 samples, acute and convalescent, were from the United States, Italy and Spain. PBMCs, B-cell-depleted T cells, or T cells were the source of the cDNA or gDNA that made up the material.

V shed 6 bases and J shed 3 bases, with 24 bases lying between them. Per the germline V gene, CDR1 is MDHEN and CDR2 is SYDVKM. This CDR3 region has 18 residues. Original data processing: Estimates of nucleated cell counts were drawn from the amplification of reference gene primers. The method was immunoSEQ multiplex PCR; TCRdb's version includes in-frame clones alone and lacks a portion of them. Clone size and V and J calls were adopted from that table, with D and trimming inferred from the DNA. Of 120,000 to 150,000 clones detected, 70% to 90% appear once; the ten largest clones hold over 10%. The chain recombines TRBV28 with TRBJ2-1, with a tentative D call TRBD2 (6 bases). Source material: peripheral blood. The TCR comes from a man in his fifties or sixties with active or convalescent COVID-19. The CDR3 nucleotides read TGTGCCAGCAGGACTGACCCTCTGGGCGGGACCCGCTACAATGAGCAGTTCTTC. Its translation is CASRTDPLGGTRYNEQFF.